The 30 T cell receptor beta chains given below trace back to one sample, sequenced in a study of cytotoxic CD8 clonotypes in ibrutinib-treated CLL. Assay used: immunoSEQ multiplex PCR; TCRdb lists only in-frame clones, some missing. The data contain over 65,000 clones, more than 60% of them singletons. This sample comprised PBMCs, obtained after 12 months of ibrutinib treatment. These receptors were obtained from a human donor with chronic lymphocytic leukemia.

Written as DNA, the CDR3 is TGTGCCAGCAGCCTGAACAGGGACCCCTACGAGCAGTACTTC. The encoded protein is CASSLNRDPYEQYF. The J gene is TRBJ2-7, the V gene TRBV7-2, with a possible D match to TRBD1 (6 bases). With 5 bases removed from V and 2 bases from J, the gap between germline ends came to 13 bases. The CDR3 extends over 14 amino acids. Germline V gene lookup returns CDR1 SGHTA and CDR2 FQGNSA.

The CDR3 is CASISPREYEQYF. Written as DNA, the CDR3 is TGTGCCAGCATCTCACCTAGGGAATACGAGCAGTACTTC. The chain carries TRBV7-9 and TRBJ2-7, with D unclear. The V end was cut by 7 bases, the J end by 4 bases, with 14 bases between. CDR1 and CDR2 (germline): SEHNR, FQNEAQ (reference sequence). This CDR3 is built from 13 residues.

The gene calls are TRBV30 and TRBJ2-5; 9 positions agree with TRBD2. Germline-derived CDR1 and CDR2 are GTSNPN and SVGIG (reference sequence). Trimming removed 0 bases from V and 1 base from J; junction bases left unmatched: 3. This CDR3 region has 15 residues. CDR3: CAWSVKRGVQETQYF. For the CDR3, the DNA is TGTGCCTGGAGTGTAAAGCGGGGGGTCCAAGAGACCCAGTACTTC.

V gene TRBV11-3 combines with J gene TRBJ2-2; 12 nucleotides align to TRBD1. CDR1 SGHNT and CDR2 YENEEA come from the germline V gene. The length of the CDR3 is 16 residues. V shed 4 bases, J shed 4 bases, and the junction held 4 bases outside the gene matches. This CDR3 is CASSSGQGAGTGELFF. The CDR3 region has the DNA TGTGCCAGCAGCTCGGGACAGGGGGCAGGCACCGGGGAGCTGTTTTTT. The full variable domain, completed using reference TRBV11-3 and TRBJ2-2, is EAGVVQSPRYKIIEKKQPVAFWCNPISGHNTLYWYLQNLGQGPELLIRYENEEAVDDSQLPKDRFSAERLKGVDSTLKIQPAELGDSAVYLCASSSGQGAGTGELFFGEGSRLTVL.

V gene TRBV5-4 combines with J gene TRBJ2-7; the D is unclear. This CDR3 is 11 amino acids long. V was shortened by 2 bases and J by 3 bases, with 3 bases between the two germline ends. The germline CDR1 and CDR2 sequences are SGHNT and YYREEE (reference sequence). CDR3 residues: CASSFNYEQYF. CDR3 DNA sequence: TGTGCCAGCAGCTTTAACTACGAGCAGTACTTC.

The rearrangement links TRBV10-2 to TRBJ1-4, with TRBD1 matching over 12 bases. The CDR3 is 18 amino acids. J was trimmed by 8 bases and V by 3 bases; bases with no gene match: 13. Germline V gene data show CDR1 as WSHSY and CDR2 as SAAADI. The CDR3, as DNA: TGCGCCAGCAGTGAAGTCCATCCGGGACAGGGGGCGAAGGAAAAACTGTTTTTT. Translating gives CASSEVHPGQGAKEKLFF.

CDR3 DNA: TGTGCCAGCTCCCTCGGACAGGGTGAATCGGGAGGCTACACCTTC. As protein: CASSLGQGESGGYTF. The chain joins TRBV18 to TRBJ1-2, with 8 bases that match TRBD1. CDR3 size: 15 residues. V trimming: 6 bases; J trimming: 8 bases; junction bases outside the gene matches: 14. The germline V gene has CDR1 KGHSH and CDR2 LQKENI.

V is TRBV5-1 and J is TRBJ1-1; 12 bases are a match to TRBD1. The ends lost 2 bases at V and 5 bases at J; junction bases unmatched: 7. Germline V gene lookup returns CDR1 SGHRS and CDR2 YFSETQ. The CDR3 is 16 amino acids. This CDR3 is CASSFKGQGAMTEAFF. The CDR3 coding sequence is TGCGCCAGCAGCTTCAAGGGACAGGGGGCGATGACTGAAGCTTTCTTT.

The chain joins TRBV11-2 to TRBJ1-3, with no clear D. The germline CDR1 and CDR2 sequences are SGHAT and FQNNGV. Between the trimmed V and J ends, which lost 4 bases and 0 bases, there was a span of 7 bases. The CDR3 has 14 amino acids. The CDR3 nucleotides are TGTGCCAGCAGCTCCCGGAGCTCTGGAAACACCATATATTTT. Its translation: CASSSRSSGNTIYF.

The CDR3 sequence: CASTNRGVGTSQHF. Written as DNA, the CDR3 is TGTGCCAGTACCAATAGGGGGGTAGGGACTTCCCAGCATTTT. The V and J genes are TRBV19 and TRBJ1-5, with a tentative D call TRBD1 (6 bases). Germline CDR1 is LNHDA and CDR2 is SQIVND (reference sequence). The length of the CDR3 is 14 residues. Trimming pared 7 bases from V and 11 bases from J, leaving 21 bases between. The full variable domain, completed using reference TRBV19 and TRBJ1-5, is DGGITQSPKYLFRKEGQNVTLSCEQNLNHDAMYWYRQDPGQGLRLIYYSQIVNDFQKGDIAEGYSVSREKKESFPLTVTSAQKNPTAFYLCASTNRGVGTSQHFGDGTRLSIL.

The J gene is TRBJ1-1, the V gene TRBV18; D gene unclear. In germline, CDR1 is KGHSH, CDR2 LQKENI. The CDR3 runs to 13 residues. The V gene lost 3 bases and the J gene lost 0 bases, with 5 bases spanning the gap. This CDR3 is CASSPQMNTEAFF. CDR3 sequence (DNA): TGTGCCAGCTCACCTCAGATGAACACTGAAGCTTTCTTT. Based on the CDR3 plus reference TRBV18 and TRBJ1-1, the full variable domain is NAGVMQNPRHLVRRRGQEARLRCSPMKGHSHVYWYRQLPEEGLKFMVYLQKENIIDESGMPKERFSAEFPKEGPSILRIQQVVRGDSAAYFCASSPQMNTEAFFGQGTRLTVV.

This clone occurred once. V is TRBV5-4 and J is TRBJ2-1, with TRBD2 matching 8 bases. The J segment lost 0 bases and the V segment lost 4 bases, leaving 3 bases of the junction unmatched. The length of the CDR3 is 15 residues. Germline V CDR1 and CDR2: SGHNT, YYREEE (reference sequence). The CDR3 DNA sequence: TGTGCCAGCAGCCCCGGGACTAGCTCCTACAATGAGCAGTTCTTC. Its protein is CASSPGTSSYNEQFF.

This clone is a singleton in its sample. The V call is TRBV2, the J call TRBJ1-1; D call uncertain. Trimming pared 6 bases from V and 1 base from J, leaving 12 bases between. Germline V CDR1 and CDR2: SNHLY, FYNNEI. CDR3 length: 14 residues. The CDR3 spells CASRLAGRNTEAFF. The CDR3, as DNA: TGTGCCAGCAGGTTGGCGGGGAGGAACACTGAAGCTTTCTTT.

The V gene is TRBV6-1, the J gene TRBJ1-6; 8 nucleotides match TRBD1. This CDR3 has 15 residues. Germline CDR1 is MNHNS and CDR2 is SASEGT. J was trimmed by 9 bases and V by 2 bases; bases with no gene match: 6. The CDR3 nucleotides are TGTGCCAGCAGTGAAAAACCGCAGGGGGCTTCACCCCTCCACTTT. Translating it yields CASSEKPQGASPLHF.

The chain is built from TRBV7-3 and TRBJ1-2; maybe TRBD1 (5 bases). Germline V gene sequence: CDR1 SGHTA, CDR2 FQGTGA. The CDR3 is made up of 14 amino acids. V was cut by 1 base and J by 6 bases, with 12 bases left in between. In DNA, the CDR3 is TGTGCCAGCAGCTTAAGGCAGGGATTCCATGGCTACACCTTC. Translated, it gives CASSLRQGFHGYTF.

J is TRBJ2-3 and V is TRBV7-3, with D possibly being TRBD2 (5 bases). Germline lookup yields CDR1 SGHTA and CDR2 FQGTGA. CDR3 length: 15 amino acids. Trimming left V 0 bases short and J 0 bases short, with 7 bases between. CDR3 residues: CASSLTSGSTDTQYF. CDR3 nucleotide sequence: TGTGCCAGCAGCTTAACGAGCGGTAGCACAGATACGCAGTATTTT.

The chain joins TRBV7-2 to TRBJ1-5; D remains ambiguous. Trimming removed 7 bases from V and 6 bases from J, with 10 bases in between. The CDR3 length is 12 residues. CDR1 is SGHTA and CDR2 is FQGNSA in the germline V gene. CDR3 coding DNA: TGTGCCAGCACCTCCCAAGGTCAGCCCCAGCATTTT. Its translation is CASTSQGQPQHF.

This clone was detected a few times. V is TRBV15 and J is TRBJ2-2; TRBD2 is a possible D gene (6 bases). Between the trimmed V and J ends, which lost 6 bases and 2 bases, there was a span of 13 bases. This CDR3 contains 15 residues. Germline assignment: CDR1 LNHNV and CDR2 YYDKDF (reference sequence). CDR3 sequence reads: CATRAGTLNTGELFF. The DNA for the CDR3 is TGTGCCACCAGAGCCGGGACTCTAAACACCGGGGAGCTGTTTTTT.

The rearrangement joins TRBV7-7 to TRBJ2-5, with D uncertain. This CDR3 region has 14 residues. From germline, CDR1 is SSHAT and CDR2 FNYEAQ (reference sequence). Trimming took 5 bases from V and 4 from J, leaving 14 bases between them. The CDR3 spells CASSRASMGETQYF. CDR3 sequence (DNA): TGTGCCAGCAGCAGAGCCTCTATGGGAGAGACCCAGTACTTC.

The J gene is TRBJ1-1, the V gene TRBV7-3, with 7 bases fitting TRBD1. V gave up 4 bases and J gave up 10 bases; unmatched junction bases: 6. The germline gives CDR1 SGHTA, CDR2 FQGTGA. This CDR3 region has 12 residues. The CDR3 is CASSSGGVGAFF. DNA for the CDR3: TGTGCCAGCAGCTCAGGGGGTGTCGGAGCTTTCTTT.

This clone was detected only a few times. The chain employs TRBV5-1 and TRBJ1-2; D gene uncertain. With 0 bases removed from V and 3 bases from J, the gap between germline ends came to 9 bases. Per the germline V gene, CDR1 is SGHRS and CDR2 is YFSETQ. The CDR3 has 14 amino acids. This CDR3 is CASSLGPGYYGYTF. In DNA, the CDR3 is TGCGCCAGCAGCTTGGGGCCGGGGTACTATGGCTACACCTTC.

The V gene is TRBV14, the J gene TRBJ2-1, with 7 bases aligning to TRBD2. V was pared by 3 bases and J by 3 bases, with 11 bases of the junction left unmatched. The CDR3 sequence is 17 residues long. Germline V CDR1 and CDR2: SGHDN, FVKESK. CDR3 protein: CASSHHLAADFYNEQFF. In DNA, the CDR3 is TGTGCCAGCAGCCACCATCTAGCGGCCGACTTCTACAATGAGCAGTTCTTC.

This chain links TRBV29-1 with TRBJ1-2; 7 bases align to TRBD1. Germline values: CDR1 SQVTM, CDR2 ANQGSEA. J gave up 2 bases and V 7 bases, and 4 bases lay outside the gene matches. The CDR3 contains 12 residues. The CDR3 nucleotides are TGCAGCGGGGGACAGAGAAACTATGGCTACACCTTC. Translation: CSGGQRNYGYTF. Full variable domain (missing parts from reference TRBV29-1 and TRBJ1-2): SAVISQKPSRDICQRGTSLTIQCQVDSQVTMMFWYRQQPGQSLTLIATANQGSEATYESGFVIDKFPISRPNLTFSTLTVSNMSPEDSSIYLCSGGQRNYGYTFGSGTRLTVV.

About this clone: A much bigger clone sits one base away, suggesting this may be a read error. The V call is TRBV14, the J call TRBJ1-6; D remains unclear. The CDR3 runs 13 residues. Deletions cut 5 bases from V and 7 bases from J, with 9 bases between. Germline V gene lookup returns CDR1 SGHDN and CDR2 FVKESK. CDR3 coding DNA: TGTGCCAGCAGCTCTTTAAAGAATTCACCCCTCCACTTT. Translating it yields CASSSLKNSPLHF.

This clone was detected only a few times. The gene calls are TRBV15 and TRBJ1-3, with no clear D. Germline loops: CDR1 LNHNV, CDR2 YYDKDF (reference sequence). V gave up 1 base and J gave up 8 bases, with 9 bases separating them. The CDR3 runs to 13 residues. CDR3 region: CATSRASIDTIYF. For the CDR3, the DNA is TGTGCCACCAGCAGAGCCTCGATAGACACCATATATTTT.

This rearrangement joins TRBV7-2 to TRBJ1-4, with D perhaps matching TRBD1 (5 bases). Trimming removed 5 bases at V and 8 bases at J, with 12 bases between. The CDR3 is 13 amino acids. CDR1 is SGHTA, CDR2 FQGNSA, per germline. CDR3: CASSPTDSEKLFF. The CDR3 DNA sequence: TGTGCCAGCAGCCCGACCGACAGCGAAAAACTGTTTTTT.

The chain carries TRBV2 and TRBJ2-5; weak D call: TRBD2 (6 bases). Germline V lookup: CDR1 SNHLY, CDR2 FYNNEI. Trimming shortened V by 1 base and J by 4 bases, and 10 bases separated the two germline ends. This CDR3 has 14 amino acids. The CDR3 spells CASSEGLRGETQYF. CDR3 coding DNA: TGTGCCAGCAGTGAAGGTCTGCGGGGAGAGACCCAGTACTTC.

The chain combines TRBV10-3 with TRBJ2-7; unclear D gene. CDR3 length: 14 residues. Trimming took off 4 bases at V and 3 bases at J, with 13 bases between the two ends. The germline V gene has CDR1 ENHRY and CDR2 SYGVKD. The CDR3 protein is CAISAEITIYEQYF. The CDR3 coding sequence is TGTGCCATCAGTGCGGAAATCACTATCTACGAGCAGTACTTC.

This clone was detected a few times. The genes are TRBV5-8 and TRBJ2-5; possibly TRBD1 for D (6 bases). The V gene's germline CDR1 is SGHTS and CDR2 YDEGEE. The CDR3 loop spans 13 amino acids. Trimming took 6 bases from V and 6 from J, leaving 15 bases between them. The CDR3: CASTKQGWQTQYF. The CDR3 DNA sequence: TGTGCCAGCACCAAGCAGGGGTGGCAGACCCAGTACTTC.

CDR3 sequence: CASSTEGTDTQYF. The CDR3 nucleotides read TGTGCCAGCAGCACGGAAGGGACAGATACGCAGTATTTT. The V gene is TRBV28, the J gene TRBJ2-3; no clear D gene. CDR1 MDHEN and CDR2 SYDVKM come from the germline V gene. V was clipped by 6 bases and J by 3 bases, with 10 bases between them. The CDR3 is 13 residues long.